This T cell receptor (beta chain) was recorded in a study of early stage breast cancer tumors. General observations from the study: Enriched TCRB sequences shared across patients were mostly commonly generated sequences.

Generated by immunoSEQ multiplex PCR, the TCRdb table keeps only in-frame clones and is missing some. The repertoire includes 3,000 to 4,000 clones, roughly 67% of them detected once, and approximately 15% sits in the top ten. In the case of this clone: Its antigen is still unknown.

This CDR3 spans 14 amino acids. V lost 7 bases and J 0 bases, leaving 13 bases between the germline ends. The germline V gene has CDR1 SNHLY and CDR2 FYNNEI. The chain joins TRBV2 to TRBJ2-7; possibly TRBD1 for D (5 bases). The sample was breast tumor tissue. This receptor was taken from a person aged 40-50 years with breast cancer. As DNA, the CDR3 is TGTGCCAGCATGGGGCGCCCGAGCTCCTACGAGCAGTACTTC. It yields the protein CASMGRPSSYEQYF.